Listed below are T cell receptor beta chains from one sample, sequenced in a study of T cells in Graves' hyperthyroidism and ophthalmopathy. TCRdb recomputed calls from the multiplex PCR reads with MiXCR, one row per CDR3 protein. This table has more than 500,000 distinct CDR3 sequences, around 15% appearing once. Sequenced sample: blood. These receptors were collected from a woman in her twenties or thirties with Graves' ophthalmopathy. CDR3s include the opening cysteine and the closing phenylalanine or tryptophan. D genes are given only for firm matches. The listing skips clone size in some rows; elsewhere it reads once, few, many or a size class.

d_gene	v_gene	j_gene	abundance	CDR3nt	CDR3aa
TRBD2	TRBV7-9	TRBJ2-1	NA	TGTGCCAGCAGCCTGCTAAGCGGGAGTCGCGATGAGCAGTTCTTC	CASSLLSGSRDEQFF
NA	TRBV27	TRBJ2-7	few	TGTGCCAGCAGTTTATCCCCGGGGGACGAGCAGTACTTC	CASSLSPGDEQYF
TRBD1	TRBV27	TRBJ1-4	many	TGTGCCAGCAGTCCAAACTGGGACAGCGGGTTGGTTATTGAAAAACTGTTTTTT	CASSPNWDSGLVIEKLFF
NA	TRBV7-6	TRBJ1-4	NA	TGTGCCAGCAGCCCAGGGTTTGCAACTAATGAAAAACTGTTTTTT	CASSPGFATNEKLFF
NA	TRBV10-3	TRBJ2-2	NA	TGTGCCAGTGGAGGGGACGGGAGAGCGAACACCGGGGAGCTGTTTTTT	CASGGDGRANTGELFF
NA	TRBV4-1	TRBJ2-5	many	TGCGCCAGCAGCCAAGATGGGACCCAGTACTTC	CASSQDGTQYF
NA	TRBV28	TRBJ2-5	NA	TGTGCCAGCAGAAAAGGGGAATCGGGGCAAGAGACCCAGTACTTC	CASRKGESGQETQYF
TRBD2	TRBV7-9	TRBJ2-1	many	TGTGCCAGCAGTACCGGGACTAGCGGCTCCTACAATGAGCAGTTCTTC	CASSTGTSGSYNEQFF
NA	TRBV30	TRBJ2-3	many	TGTGCCTGGAGTCTTACCCTTGGCACAGATACGCAGTATTTT	CAWSLTLGTDTQYF
NA	TRBV29-1	TRBJ2-3	many	TGCAGCGTTGTAGGGACAAGGCAGTTAGATACGCAGTATTTT	CSVVGTRQLDTQYF
NA	TRBV28	TRBJ2-7	many	TGTGCCAGCAGCCCACAGATTGGAGGGGGCAGCTCCTACGAGCAGTACTTC	CASSPQIGGGSSYEQYF
NA	TRBV6-1	TRBJ1-2	NA	TGTGCCAGCACCCCGGACAGAGGATACTATGGCTACACCTTC	CASTPDRGYYGYTF
NA	TRBV4-3	TRBJ2-2	NA	TGCGCCAGCAGCCAACGCCAGGGAAGGACCGGGGAGCTGCTTTTT	CASSQRQGRTGELLF
NA	TRBV6-1	TRBJ2-7	NA	TGTGCCAGCAGTGAAGGGGCATCCGACTCCTACGAGCAGTACTTC	CASSEGASDSYEQYF
NA	TRBV28	TRBJ2-7	many	TGTGCCAGCAGTTTTCCCCCGAGGAGCTACGAGCAGTACTTC	CASSFPPRSYEQYF
NA	TRBV19	TRBJ2-1	few	TGTGCCAGTAGGATGAGTCAGGACAATGAGCAGTTCTTC	CASRMSQDNEQFF
TRBD1	TRBV28	TRBJ1-4	few	TGTGCCAGCAGTCCCGGGACAGGGGGGACGGCTAATGAAAAACTGTTTTTT	CASSPGTGGTANEKLFF
NA	TRBV6-2/TRBV6-3	TRBJ2-7	NA	TGTGCCAGCAGTCTTGCCTTGATGGATTCGAGAGAGCAGTACTTC	CASSLALMDSREQYF
TRBD1	TRBV30	TRBJ2-2	many	TGTGCCTGGGCCCCGGGACAGGGAACGGCCGGGGAGCTGTTTTTT	CAWAPGQGTAGELFF
TRBD1	TRBV7-9	TRBJ2-2	NA	TGTGCCAGCAGCTCCGCGACAGGGACCGGGGAGCTGTTTTTT	CASSSATGTGELFF
NA	TRBV4-1	TRBJ2-1	NA	TGCGCCAGCAGCCACAAGAGGACGGACTACAATGAGCAGTTCTTC	CASSHKRTDYNEQFF
TRBD2	TRBV5-1	TRBJ2-1	NA	TGCGCCAGCAGCCAGAGCGGGGGCTCCTACAATGAGCAGTTCTTC	CASSQSGGSYNEQFF
NA	TRBV11-3	TRBJ2-7	many	TGTGCCAGCAGCTTGGATCCAGCCTACGAGCAGTACTTC	CASSLDPAYEQYF
TRBD1	TRBV11-1	TRBJ2-1	many	TGTGCCAGCAGCCCCCAGACAGGGTACAATGAGCAGTTCTTC	CASSPQTGYNEQFF
TRBD1	TRBV15	TRBJ2-2	few	TGTGCCACCAGCAGAGATCTTCGGGGACAGGTGTACACCGGGGAGCTGTTTTTT	CATSRDLRGQVYTGELFF
TRBD2	TRBV6-2/TRBV6-3	TRBJ2-1	many	TGTGCCAGCAGTTACGAAATCTCGTCCTTAGCGGGAGGAACCAATGAGCAGTTCTTC	CASSYEISSLAGGTNEQFF
NA	TRBV6-2/TRBV6-3	TRBJ1-2	few	TGTGCCAGCAGTCCTACGGCGGGAGGAGGAGGCTACACCTTC	CASSPTAGGGGYTF
NA	TRBV28	TRBJ1-6	many	TGTGCCAGCACCGATCTTTCGCGGTCACCCCTCCACTTT	CASTDLSRSPLHF
NA	TRBV20-1	TRBJ2-6	few	TGCAGTGCTAGGATGGACAGTCACAACGTCCTGACTTTC	CSARMDSHNVLTF
NA	TRBV11-1	TRBJ2-1	many	TGTGCCAGCAGCTTACCGCCCCTCAATGAGCAGTTCTTC	CASSLPPLNEQFF
NA	TRBV12-3/TRBV12-4	TRBJ1-1	many	TGTGCCAGCAGTTTGGGTAAAGCTTTCTTT	CASSLGKAFF
TRBD2	TRBV11-2	TRBJ2-3	many	TGTGCCAGCAGCTCTCGAGGCAGCGGGAGGGCGGGAGATACGCAGTATTTT	CASSSRGSGRAGDTQYF
TRBD1	TRBV7-2	TRBJ2-7	many	TGTGCCAGCAGCTTAGTAGGGGGACAGTCCTACGAGCAGTACTTC	CASSLVGGQSYEQYF
NA	TRBV20-1	TRBJ2-1	NA	TGCAGTGCTACTTTCCGGAGCTCCTACAATGAGCAGTTCTTC	CSATFRSSYNEQFF
NA	TRBV4-3	TRBJ1-6	many	TGCGCCAGCAGCCAAGAGGATAAGGCGGTGGGTTCACCCCTCCACTTT	CASSQEDKAVGSPLHF
NA	TRBV7-2	TRBJ2-3	many	TGTGCCAGCAGTGGACTATCCCCGCTCACAGATACGCAGTATTTT	CASSGLSPLTDTQYF
NA	TRBV20-1	TRBJ2-3	many	TGCAGTGCTCCCCGACTAGACAGCTCCACAGATACGCAGTATTTT	CSAPRLDSSTDTQYF
TRBD2	TRBV2	TRBJ2-3	many	TGTGCCAGCACAGGACTAGAAACAGATACGCAGTATTTT	CASTGLETDTQYF
NA	TRBV20-1	TRBJ2-7	many	TGCAGTGCCCCGGGGGACGAGCCCTACGAGCAGTACTTC	CSAPGDEPYEQYF
TRBD2	TRBV5-1	TRBJ2-7	NA	TGCGCCAGCAGATCTGGACTAGCCTCCTACGAGCAGTACTTC	CASRSGLASYEQYF
NA	TRBV12-3/TRBV12-4	TRBJ2-7	many	TGTGCCAGCAGTTTAGCGGGACAAGGCCCTAGTGGGCAGTACTTC	CASSLAGQGPSGQYF
NA	TRBV18	TRBJ2-1	many	TGTGCCAGCTCAAGGCCGCTAGCGAGAAACAATGAGCAGTTCTTC	CASSRPLARNNEQFF
NA	TRBV7-6	TRBJ2-7	NA	TGTGCCAGCAGCTTAGCGCTTTCGGCAGGAAGTTACGAGCAGTACTTC	CASSLALSAGSYEQYF
TRBD1	TRBV7-8	TRBJ2-1	once	TGTGCCAGCAGCCCCTGGACAGGGTCAGGGTGGCCAATCGAACTCTTC	CASSPWTGSGWPIELF
NA	TRBV11-2	TRBJ2-1	few	TGTGCCAGCAGCTTACGGGGTTTTGTGTCCTACAATGAGCAGTTCTTC	CASSLRGFVSYNEQFF
NA	TRBV15	TRBJ2-1	few	TGTGCCACCAGCAGAGATTCGGCCAGGGTCCGATATGAGCAGTTCTTC	CATSRDSARVRYEQFF
TRBD2	TRBV6-1	TRBJ2-3	many	TGTGCCACAAGAATAGGACTAGTTGAAGATACGCAGTATTTT	CATRIGLVEDTQYF
NA	TRBV5-5	TRBJ1-3	NA	TGTGCCAGCAGCTTGTCGGGGGGATCCCGAGACACCATATATTTT	CASSLSGGSRDTIYF
TRBD1	TRBV6-1	TRBJ1-2	few	TGTGCCAGCAGTTTCCGGACAGGGCCGATATATGGCTACACCTTC	CASSFRTGPIYGYTF
NA	TRBV27	TRBJ1-1	NA	TGTGCCAGCAGGGGAGACAGGTTGAACACTGAAGCTTTCTTT	CASRGDRLNTEAFF
NA	TRBV7-6	TRBJ1-5	few	TGTGCCAGCAGCCCCAGCCCAGGGCTAGGCAATCAGCCCCAGCATTTT	CASSPSPGLGNQPQHF